The rows below give T cell receptor beta chains drawn from one sample of a study of low-dose radiotherapy and immunotherapy resistance in tumors. TCRdb fed the reads into MiXCR, producing one record per CDR3 protein. The sample consists of around 80,000 distinct CDR3 sequences, around a sixth of them appearing once. The sample consisted of PBMCs, taken after low-dose radiotherapy plus immunotherapy. The source of these receptors is a male donor with prostate cancer. The CDR3 runs from the conserved cysteine through the conserved F or W. The D gene is left open where the match is weak. Size tells how often a clone was seen (once, few, many) or the class of an expanded clone, and some rows leave it out.

14	-	TRBV7-2	many	TRBJ1-5	TGTGCCAGCCGCCCCTCGACGGGTAATCAGCCCCAGCATTTT	CASRPSTGNQPQHF
16	-	TRBV27	many	TRBJ2-3	TGTGCCAGCAGTTTAAAGACTAGGAGCGGCACAGATACGCAGTATTTT	CASSLKTRSGTDTQYF
14	TRBD2	TRBV7-2	many	TRBJ2-2	TGTGCCAGCAGCTGGTTAGCGGGGACCGGGGAGCTGTTTTTT	CASSWLAGTGELFF
15	-	TRBV3-1	many	TRBJ1-5	TGTGCCAGCAGCCAAGATTTAACAAACGGGCAGCCCCAGCATTTT	CASSQDLTNGQPQHF
12	-	TRBV29-1	many	TRBJ1-3	TGCAGCGTTGAGAGCTCTGGAAACACCATATATTTT	CSVESSGNTIYF
14	-	TRBV14	many	TRBJ1-2	TGTGCCAGCAGCCGGGACACTGTGAACTATGGCTACACCTTC	CASSRDTVNYGYTF
18	-	TRBV24-1	many	TRBJ2-1	TGTGCCACCAGTGACACCGCAGGGGGGGGGGCCCAATACAATGAGCAGTTCTTC	CATSDTAGGGAQYNEQFF
16	-	TRBV7-2	many	TRBJ2-5	TGTGCCAGCAGCCCACCAGGTCAGAGTGCACTTGGGACCCAGTACTTC	CASSPPGQSALGTQYF
13	TRBD1	TRBV29-1	many	TRBJ1-1	TGCAGCGTTTGGGACAGCAGAAGGACTGAAGCTTTCTTT	CSVWDSRRTEAFF
14	-	TRBV30	many	TRBJ1-3	TGTGCCTATGCGAGGGGGAAGGCTGGAAACACCATATATTTT	CAYARGKAGNTIYF
12	-	TRBV2	many	TRBJ1-5	TGTGCCAGCAGTGCTGGCAATCAGCCCCAGCATTTT	CASSAGNQPQHF
14	-	TRBV2	many	TRBJ2-7	TGTGCCAGCAGGCGGGACGAGAGCTCCTACGAGCAGTACTTC	CASRRDESSYEQYF
15	-	TRBV6-2/TRBV6-3	-	TRBJ2-1	TGTGCCAGCAGTCGATCCGGGACACCCTACAATGAGCAGTTCTTC	CASSRSGTPYNEQFF
12	-	TRBV7-2	many	TRBJ1-6	TGTGCCAGCAGCCGTCGGGATTCACCCCTCCACTTT	CASSRRDSPLHF
12	-	TRBV5-1	few	TRBJ2-7	TGCGCCAGCAGCTTGGACCAGCGGGAGCAGTACTTC	CASSLDQREQYF
15	-	TRBV24-1	many	TRBJ2-6	TGTGCCACCAGTGATCGTACCTCTGGGGCCAACGTCCTGACTTTC	CATSDRTSGANVLTF
14	-	TRBV28	few	TRBJ2-2	-	CASRSQGPGELFFF